This T cell receptor (beta chain) is drawn from a study of shared clonotypes between healthy human individuals. The wider study: Aged 18 to 49, the donors were two women and three men.

Details on this clone: The antigen remains undetermined.

Overall study results and limits: Across a handful of donors, naive CD4 shared 5% to 5.5%, naive CD8 approximately 3.5%, memory CD4 more than 2%, memory CD8 more than 0.35%.

Profiled with immunoSEQ multiplex PCR; TCRdb holds only in-frame clones, not every one. This sample has under 600,000 clones, with about 97% found just once. None of the donors, who were healthy HIV-negative adults, had recently had acute infections or vaccinations. The CDR3 length is 14 residues. V was cut by 6 bases and J by 2 bases, with 13 bases left in between. Germline V gene lookup returns CDR1 KGHSH and CDR2 LQKENI. The specimen sequenced was naive CD4+ T cells sorted from blood. The subset here: CD45RA+ positively selected. The J gene is TRBJ2-5, the V gene TRBV18; tentatively, D is TRBD1 (6 bases). The sequence was obtained from a young woman in good health. This CDR3 is CASSQQGNQETQYF. CDR3 DNA: TGTGCCAGCTCTCAACAGGGCAATCAAGAGACCCAGTACTTC.